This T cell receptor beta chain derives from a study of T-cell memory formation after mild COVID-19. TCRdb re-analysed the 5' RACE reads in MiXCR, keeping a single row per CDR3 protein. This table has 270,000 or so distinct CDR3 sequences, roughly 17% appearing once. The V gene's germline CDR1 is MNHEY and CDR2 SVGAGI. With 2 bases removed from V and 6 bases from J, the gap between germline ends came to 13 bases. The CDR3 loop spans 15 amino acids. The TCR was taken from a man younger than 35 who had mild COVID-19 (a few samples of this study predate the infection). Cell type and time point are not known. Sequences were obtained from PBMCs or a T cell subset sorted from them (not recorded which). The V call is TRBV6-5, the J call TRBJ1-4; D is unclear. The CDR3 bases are TGTGCCAGCAGTTACGGACGGACGGACTATGAAAAACTGTTTTTT. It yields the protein CASSYGRTDYEKLFF.